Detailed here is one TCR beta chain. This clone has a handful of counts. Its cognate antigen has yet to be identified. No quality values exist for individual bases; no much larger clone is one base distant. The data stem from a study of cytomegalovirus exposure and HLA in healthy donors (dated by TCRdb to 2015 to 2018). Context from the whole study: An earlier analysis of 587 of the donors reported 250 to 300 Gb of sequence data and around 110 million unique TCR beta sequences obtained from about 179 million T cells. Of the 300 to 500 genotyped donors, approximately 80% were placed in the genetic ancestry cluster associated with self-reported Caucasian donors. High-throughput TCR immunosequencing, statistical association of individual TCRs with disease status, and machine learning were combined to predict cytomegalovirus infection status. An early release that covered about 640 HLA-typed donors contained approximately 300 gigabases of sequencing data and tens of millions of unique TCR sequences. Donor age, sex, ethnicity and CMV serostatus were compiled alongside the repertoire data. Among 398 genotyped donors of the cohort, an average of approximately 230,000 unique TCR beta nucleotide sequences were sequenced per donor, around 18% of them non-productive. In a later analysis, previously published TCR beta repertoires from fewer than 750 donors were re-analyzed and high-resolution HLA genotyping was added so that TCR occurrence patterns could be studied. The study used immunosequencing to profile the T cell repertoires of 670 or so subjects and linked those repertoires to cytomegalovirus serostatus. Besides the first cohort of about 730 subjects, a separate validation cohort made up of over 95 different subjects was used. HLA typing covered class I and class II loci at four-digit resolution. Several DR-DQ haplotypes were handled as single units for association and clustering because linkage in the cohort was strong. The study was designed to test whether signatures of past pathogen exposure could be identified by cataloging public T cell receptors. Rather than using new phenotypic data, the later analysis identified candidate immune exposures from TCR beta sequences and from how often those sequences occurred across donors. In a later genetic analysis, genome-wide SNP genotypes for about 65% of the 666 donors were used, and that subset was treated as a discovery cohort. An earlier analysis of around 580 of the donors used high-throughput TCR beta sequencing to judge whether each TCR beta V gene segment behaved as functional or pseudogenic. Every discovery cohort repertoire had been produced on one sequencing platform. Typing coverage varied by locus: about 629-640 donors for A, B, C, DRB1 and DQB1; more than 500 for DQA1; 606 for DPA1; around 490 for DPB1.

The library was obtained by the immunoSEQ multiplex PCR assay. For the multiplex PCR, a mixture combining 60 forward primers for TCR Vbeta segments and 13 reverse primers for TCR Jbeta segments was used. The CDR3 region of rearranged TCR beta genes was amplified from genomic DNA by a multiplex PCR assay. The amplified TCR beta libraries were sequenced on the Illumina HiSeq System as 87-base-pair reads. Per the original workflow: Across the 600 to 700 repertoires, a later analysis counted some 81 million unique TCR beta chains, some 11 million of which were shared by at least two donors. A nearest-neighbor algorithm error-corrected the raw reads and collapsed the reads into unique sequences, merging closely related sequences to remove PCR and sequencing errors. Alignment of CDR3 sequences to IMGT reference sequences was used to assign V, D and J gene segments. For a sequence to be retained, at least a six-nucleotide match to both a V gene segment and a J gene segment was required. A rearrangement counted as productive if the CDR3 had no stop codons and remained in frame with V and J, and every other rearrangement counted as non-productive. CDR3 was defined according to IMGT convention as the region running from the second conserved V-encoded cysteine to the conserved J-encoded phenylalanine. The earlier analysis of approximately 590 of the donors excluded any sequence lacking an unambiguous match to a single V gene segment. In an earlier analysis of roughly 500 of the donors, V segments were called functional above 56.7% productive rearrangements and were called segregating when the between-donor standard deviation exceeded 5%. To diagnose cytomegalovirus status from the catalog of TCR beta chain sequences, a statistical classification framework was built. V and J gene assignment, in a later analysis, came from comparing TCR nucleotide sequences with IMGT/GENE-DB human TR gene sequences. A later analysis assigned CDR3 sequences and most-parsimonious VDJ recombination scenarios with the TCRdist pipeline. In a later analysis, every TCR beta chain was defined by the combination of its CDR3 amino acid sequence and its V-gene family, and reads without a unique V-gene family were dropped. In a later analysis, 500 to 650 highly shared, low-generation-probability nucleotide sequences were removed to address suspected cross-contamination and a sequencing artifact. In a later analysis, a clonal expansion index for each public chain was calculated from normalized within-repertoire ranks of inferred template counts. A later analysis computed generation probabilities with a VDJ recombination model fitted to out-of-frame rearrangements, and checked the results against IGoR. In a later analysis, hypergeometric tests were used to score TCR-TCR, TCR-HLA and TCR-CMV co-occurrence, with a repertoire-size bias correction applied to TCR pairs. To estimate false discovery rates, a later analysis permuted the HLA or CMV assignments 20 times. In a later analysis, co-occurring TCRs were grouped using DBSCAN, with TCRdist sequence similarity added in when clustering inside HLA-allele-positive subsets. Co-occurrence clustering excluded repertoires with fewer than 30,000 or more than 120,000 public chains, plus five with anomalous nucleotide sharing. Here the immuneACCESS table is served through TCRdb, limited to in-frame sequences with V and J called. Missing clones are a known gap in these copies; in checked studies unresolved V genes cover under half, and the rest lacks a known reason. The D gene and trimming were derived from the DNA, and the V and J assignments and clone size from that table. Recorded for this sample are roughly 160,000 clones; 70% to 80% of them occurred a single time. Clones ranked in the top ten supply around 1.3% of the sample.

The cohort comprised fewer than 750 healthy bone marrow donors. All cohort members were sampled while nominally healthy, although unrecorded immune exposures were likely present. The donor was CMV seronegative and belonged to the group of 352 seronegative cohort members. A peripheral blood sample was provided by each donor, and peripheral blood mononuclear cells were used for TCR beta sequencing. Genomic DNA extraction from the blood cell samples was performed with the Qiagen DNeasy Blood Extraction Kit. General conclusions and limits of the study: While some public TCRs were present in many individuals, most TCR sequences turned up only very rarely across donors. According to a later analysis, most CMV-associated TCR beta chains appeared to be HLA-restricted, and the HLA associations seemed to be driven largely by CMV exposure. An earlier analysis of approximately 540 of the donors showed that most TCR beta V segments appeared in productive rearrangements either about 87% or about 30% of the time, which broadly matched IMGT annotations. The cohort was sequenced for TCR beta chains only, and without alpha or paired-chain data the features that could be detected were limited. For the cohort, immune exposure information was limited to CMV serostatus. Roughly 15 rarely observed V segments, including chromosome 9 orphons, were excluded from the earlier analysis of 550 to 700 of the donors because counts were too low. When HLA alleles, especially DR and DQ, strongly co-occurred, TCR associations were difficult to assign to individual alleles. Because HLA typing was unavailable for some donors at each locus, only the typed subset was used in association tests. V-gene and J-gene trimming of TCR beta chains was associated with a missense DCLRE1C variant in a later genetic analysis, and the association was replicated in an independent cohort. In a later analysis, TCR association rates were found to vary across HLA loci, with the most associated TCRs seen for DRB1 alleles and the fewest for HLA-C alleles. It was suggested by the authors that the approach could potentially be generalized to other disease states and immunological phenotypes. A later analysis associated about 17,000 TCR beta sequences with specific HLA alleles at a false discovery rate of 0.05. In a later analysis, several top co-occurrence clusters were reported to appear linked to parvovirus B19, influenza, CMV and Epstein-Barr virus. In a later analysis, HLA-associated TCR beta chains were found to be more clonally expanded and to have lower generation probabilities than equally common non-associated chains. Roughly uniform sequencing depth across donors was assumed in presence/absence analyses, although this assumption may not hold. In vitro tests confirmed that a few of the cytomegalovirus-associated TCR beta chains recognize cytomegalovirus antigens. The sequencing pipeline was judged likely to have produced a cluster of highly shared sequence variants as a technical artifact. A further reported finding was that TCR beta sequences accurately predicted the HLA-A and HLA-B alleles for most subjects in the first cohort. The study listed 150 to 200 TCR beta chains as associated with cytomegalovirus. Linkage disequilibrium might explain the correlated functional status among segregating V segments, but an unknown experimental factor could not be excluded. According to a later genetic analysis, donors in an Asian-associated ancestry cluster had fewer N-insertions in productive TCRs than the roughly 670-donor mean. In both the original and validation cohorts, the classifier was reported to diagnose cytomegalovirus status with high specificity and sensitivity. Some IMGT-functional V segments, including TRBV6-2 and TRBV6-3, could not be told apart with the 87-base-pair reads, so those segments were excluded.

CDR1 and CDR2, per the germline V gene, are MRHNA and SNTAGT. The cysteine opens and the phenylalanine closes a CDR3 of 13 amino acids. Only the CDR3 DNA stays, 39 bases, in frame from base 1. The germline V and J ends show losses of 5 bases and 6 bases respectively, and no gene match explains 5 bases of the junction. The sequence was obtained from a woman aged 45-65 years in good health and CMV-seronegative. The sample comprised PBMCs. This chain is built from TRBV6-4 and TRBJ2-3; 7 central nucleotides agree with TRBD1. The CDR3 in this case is CASSYRGEDTQYF. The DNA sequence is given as TGTGCCAGCAGTTACAGGGGAGAGGATACGCAGTATTTT.